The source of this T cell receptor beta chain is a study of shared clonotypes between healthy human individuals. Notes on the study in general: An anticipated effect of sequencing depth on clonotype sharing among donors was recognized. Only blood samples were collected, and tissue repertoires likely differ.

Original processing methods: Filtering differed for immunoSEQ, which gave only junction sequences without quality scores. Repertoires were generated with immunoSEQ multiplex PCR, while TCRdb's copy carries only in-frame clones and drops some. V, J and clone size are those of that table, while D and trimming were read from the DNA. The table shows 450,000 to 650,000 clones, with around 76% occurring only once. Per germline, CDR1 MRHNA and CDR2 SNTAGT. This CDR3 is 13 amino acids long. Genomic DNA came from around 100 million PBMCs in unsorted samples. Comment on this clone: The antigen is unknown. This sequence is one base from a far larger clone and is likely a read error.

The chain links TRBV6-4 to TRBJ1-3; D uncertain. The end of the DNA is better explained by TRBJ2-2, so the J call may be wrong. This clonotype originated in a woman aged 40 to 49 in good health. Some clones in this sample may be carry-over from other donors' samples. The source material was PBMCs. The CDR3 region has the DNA TGTGCCAGCAGTGACTCTGACACCGGGGAGCTGTTTTTT. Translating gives CASSDSDTGELFF.